The present T cell receptor beta chain was sequenced within a study of T cell responses to AZD1222 COVID-19 vaccine. The protocol was immunoSEQ multiplex PCR, while the TCRdb copy is restricted to in-frame clones and leaves out a portion. The sample has about 130,000 clones, roughly 93% seen once. Worth noting for this clone: Its antigen is currently unknown.

With 7 bases removed from V and 2 bases from J, the gap between germline ends came to 14 bases. CDR1 is LNHDA and CDR2 is SQIVND in the germline V gene (reference sequence). The CDR3 has 15 amino acids. Study findings and constraints: Spike-specific TCR repertoires showed rising breadth and depth after two AZD1222 doses. Close to half of spike-specific TCRs reportedly recognize unmutated variant regions.

The chain couples TRBV19 to TRBJ2-2; TRBD2 is a possible D gene (5 bases). The sequence was obtained from an adult in good health. The source was peripheral blood, collected on day 0 of AZD1222 vaccination. The CDR3 nucleotides are TGTGCCAGTATCGGCTATACTAGTAACACCGGGGAGCTGTTTTTT. This translates into CASIGYTSNTGELFF.